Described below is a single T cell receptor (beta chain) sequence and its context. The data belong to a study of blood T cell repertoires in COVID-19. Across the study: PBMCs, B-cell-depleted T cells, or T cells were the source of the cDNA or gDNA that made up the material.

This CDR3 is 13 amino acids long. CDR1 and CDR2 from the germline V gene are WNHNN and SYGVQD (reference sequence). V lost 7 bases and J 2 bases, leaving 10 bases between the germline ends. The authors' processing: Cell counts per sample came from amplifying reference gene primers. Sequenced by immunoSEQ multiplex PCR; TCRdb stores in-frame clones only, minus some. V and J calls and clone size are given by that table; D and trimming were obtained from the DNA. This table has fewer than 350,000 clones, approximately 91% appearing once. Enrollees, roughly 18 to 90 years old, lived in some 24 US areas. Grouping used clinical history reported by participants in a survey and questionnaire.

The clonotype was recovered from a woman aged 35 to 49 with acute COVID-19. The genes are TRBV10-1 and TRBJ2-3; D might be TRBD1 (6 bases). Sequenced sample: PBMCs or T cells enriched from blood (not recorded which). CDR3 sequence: CASTRTVTDTQYF. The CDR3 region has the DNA TGCGCCAGCACCCGGACAGTCACAGATACGCAGTATTTT.